The 20 T cell receptor beta chains below come from one sample, sequenced in a study of human T cells and chemical hapten exposure. This sample's time point: patch test 1, 2 weeks after DPC sensitization. Treatment meaning: therapeutic diphenylcyclopropenone sensitization with weekly scalp DPC. TCRdb reprocessed the RACE reads with MiXCR, giving one entry per CDR3 protein. The table includes tens of thousands of distinct CDR3 sequences, 9% to 9.5% detected once. Sequenced material: whole blood, taken in connection with sensitization to the hapten diphenylcyclopropenone (DPC). Every receptor here comes from a woman in her thirties or forties with alopecia areata. Some clones in this sample may be carry-over from other donors' samples.

Ten or more counts support this clonotype. This rearrangement joins TRBV6-2 or TRBV6-3 to TRBJ2-7, with 8 nucleotides matching TRBD2. The trim removed 6 bases at V and 4 bases at J, leaving 8 bases unmatched. Germline V CDR1 and CDR2: MNHEY, SVGEGT. There are 14 residues in the CDR3. In nucleotides, the CDR3 is TGTGCCAGCAGAGGGAGCGGGGGAGGATACGAGCAGTACTTC. Translated, it gives CASRGSGGGYEQYF.

This clonotype was seen at least ten times. The chain combines TRBV18 with TRBJ2-1; either TRBD1 or TRBD2 may supply D (6 bases each). This CDR3 is built from 15 residues. The V and J ends lost 3 bases and 5 bases respectively, with 14 bases between them. Germline lookup yields CDR1 KGHSH and CDR2 LQKENI. The CDR3 DNA reads TGTGCCAGCTCACCCTTGGGGGGCCGAGACAATGAGCAGTTCTTC. Protein: CASSPLGGRDNEQFF.

In this sample, this clonotype turned up many times. This chain joins TRBV5-1 and TRBJ2-3; TRBD1 aligns across 8 bases. This CDR3 region has 14 residues. With V trimmed by 8 bases and J by 3 bases, 8 bases remained unmatched. Germline-derived CDR1 and CDR2 are SGHRS and YFSETQ. CDR3 amino acids: CASNGQGATDTQYF. Written as DNA, the CDR3 is TGCGCCAGTAACGGACAGGGAGCGACAGATACGCAGTATTTT. Filled out from reference TRBV5-1 and TRBJ2-3, the complete variable domain reads KAGVTQTPRYLIKTRGQQVTLSCSPISGHRSVSWYQQTPGQGLQFLFEYFSETQRNKGNFPGRFSGRQFSNSRSEMNVSTLELGDSALYLCASNGQGATDTQYFGPGTRLTVL.

This clonotype was counted at least ten times. CDR3 sequence: CASRGAGGYTF. CDR3 DNA sequence: TGTGCCAGCAGAGGAGCTGGGGGCTACACCTTC. The rearrangement uses TRBV7-9 and TRBJ1-2; the D is unclear. Germline V gene data show CDR1 as SEHNR and CDR2 as FQNEAQ (reference sequence). Trimming pared 6 bases from V and 8 bases from J, leaving 10 bases between. This CDR3 is 11 amino acids long.

V gene TRBV5-6 combines with J gene TRBJ1-1; 9 nucleotides match TRBD1. The CDR3 totals 14 residues. J gave up 7 bases and V 3 bases, and 7 bases lay outside the gene matches. Germline loops: CDR1 SGHDT, CDR2 YYEEEE. The chain's CDR3 is CASSWTGAVGEAFF. Written as DNA, the CDR3 is TGTGCCAGCAGCTGGACAGGGGCGGTAGGTGAAGCTTTCTTT. The variable domain in full, completed from reference TRBV5-6 and TRBJ1-1, reads DAGVTQSPTHLIKTRGQQVTLRCSPKSGHDTVSWYQQALGQGPQFIFQYYEEEERQRGNFPDRFSGHQFPNYSSELNVNALLLGDSALYLCASSWTGAVGEAFFGQGTRLTVV.

This clonotype was recorded at least ten times. J is TRBJ2-3 and V is TRBV2, with 9 bases that match TRBD2. This CDR3 has 16 residues. V shed 4 bases, J shed 5 bases, and the junction held 10 bases outside the gene matches. The germline CDR1 and CDR2 sequences are SNHLY and FYNNEI. CDR3 in DNA: TGTGCCAGCAGTGGGATCATAGGACTAGCGCAAGATACGCAGTATTTT. Its translation is CASSGIIGLAQDTQYF.

This clonotype was counted at least ten times. This chain connects TRBV14 to TRBJ1-2, with 7 bases aligning to TRBD1. Germline-derived CDR1 and CDR2 are SGHDN and FVKESK. Trimming at V came to 4 bases and at J to 5 bases, leaving 4 bases not matched to a gene. This CDR3 spans 13 amino acids. CDR3 protein: CASSRGTAYGYTF. In DNA, the CDR3 is TGTGCCAGCAGCCGCGGGACAGCATATGGCTACACCTTC.

This clonotype was counted many times. The CDR3 reads CASDGATREAFF. The CDR3 nucleotides read TGTGCTAGTGACGGTGCCACCCGTGAAGCTTTCTTT. This sequence joins TRBV12-5 and TRBJ1-1, with no clear D. Looked up from germline, CDR1 is LGHNT and CDR2 is FRNRAP. This CDR3 is built from 12 residues. Between the trimmed V and J ends, which lost 7 bases and 7 bases, there was a span of 13 bases.

This clonotype was seen a few times. The CDR3 DNA is TGTGCCAGCATCATAAGCGGGGGGAACACCGGGGAGCTGTTTTTT. Its protein is CASIISGGNTGELFF. The V gene is TRBV7-9, the J gene TRBJ2-2; 8 bases are a match to TRBD2. This CDR3 comprises 15 residues. V dropped 7 bases and J dropped 1; count of bases not matched to a gene: 5. CDR1 is SEHNR and CDR2 is FQNEAQ in the germline V gene (reference sequence).

This clonotype was counted only a few times. This chain joins TRBV10-3 and TRBJ1-6, with D possibly TRBD1 on 5 matching bases. This CDR3 spans 15 amino acids. The V end lost 2 bases, the J end lost 2 bases, and 7 bases lay between the germline ends. Germline CDR1 ENHRY, CDR2 SYGVKD. The chain's CDR3 is CAISEGATYNSPLHF. The CDR3, as DNA: TGTGCCATCAGTGAGGGGGCTACCTATAATTCACCCCTCCACTTT.

The gene calls are TRBV7-9 and TRBJ2-7; 9 positions match TRBD1. With 6 bases clipped from V and 5 bases from J, the junction kept 5 bases outside the gene matches. The CDR3 is 13 amino acids. Germline CDR1 is SEHNR and CDR2 is FQNEAQ (reference sequence). The DNA for the CDR3 is TGTGCCAGCAGACCTACAGGGGGCCACGAGCAGTACTTC. Translated: CASRPTGGHEQYF.

This clonotype was picked up many times. The rearrangement links TRBV7-8 to TRBJ1-3; D is uncertain. Trimming cost V 1 base and J 0 bases, with 10 bases left between them. CDR3 length: 16 amino acids. Germline loops: CDR1 SGHVS, CDR2 FQNEAQ. The CDR3 DNA is TGTGCCAGCAGCTTAGTTGTCAGCCCCTCTGGAAACACCATATATTTT. The encoded protein is CASSLVVSPSGNTIYF.

Many counts were recorded for this clonotype. The J gene is TRBJ2-7, the V gene TRBV7-9, with TRBD1 matching 9 bases. Per the germline V gene, CDR1 is SEHNR and CDR2 is FQNEAQ (reference sequence). This CDR3 has 15 amino acids. Trimming removed 5 bases from V and 3 bases from J; junction bases left unmatched: 8. Here the CDR3 DNA reads TGTGCCAGCAGCCTGGGACAGGGCCTAAACTACGAGCAGTACTTC. It is translated as CASSLGQGLNYEQYF.

The CDR3 DNA is TGCAGCGTTGGGCAGGGCACAGATACGCAGTATTTT. Translation: CSVGQGTDTQYF. The chain has TRBV29-1 and TRBJ2-3, with unresolved D. V lost 4 bases to trimming and J lost 1 base, with 6 bases between them. This CDR3 has 12 residues. Germline V gene lookup returns CDR1 SQVTM and CDR2 ANQGSEA.

The rearrangement links TRBV20-1 to TRBJ1-1; 10 bases fit TRBD1. V lost 6 bases, J lost 3 bases, and 13 bases stayed unmatched. This CDR3 region has 16 residues. From germline, CDR1 is DFQATT and CDR2 SNEGSKA (reference sequence). CDR3 in DNA: TGCAGTGCGTCCCCGGGACAGGGGAGGAAAGACACTGAAGCTTTCTTT. Translation: CSASPGQGRKDTEAFF.

This clonotype was found many times. The chain carries TRBV12-3 or TRBV12-4 and TRBJ2-1, with TRBD2 matching over 7 bases. The junction had 7 bases not matched to a gene; V was cut back by 3 bases and J by 2 bases. The CDR3 covers 16 residues. This CDR3 reads CASSLPGGNPYNEQFF. In DNA, the CDR3 is TGTGCCAGCAGTTTGCCCGGGGGGAACCCCTACAATGAGCAGTTCTTC.

This clonotype has a handful of counts. This chain uses TRBV7-6 with TRBJ2-2; 7 bases map to TRBD2. Germline assignment: CDR1 SGHVS and CDR2 FNYEAQ. With 5 bases clipped from V and 11 bases from J, the junction kept 20 bases outside the gene matches. The CDR3 is made up of 17 amino acids. CDR3 sequence reads: CASSPRADGGIDVELFF. CDR3 DNA: TGTGCCAGCAGCCCCCGCGCGGACGGGGGGATAGATGTTGAGCTGTTTTTT.

This clonotype was observed many times. The rearrangement links TRBV11-2 to TRBJ1-2; no definite D call. V lost 5 bases and J 8 bases, leaving 15 bases between the germline ends. From germline, CDR1 is SGHAT and CDR2 FQNNGV. This CDR3 has 13 amino acids. The CDR3 coding sequence is TGTGCCAGCAGCCCCCAGACCCCGAGGGGCTACACCTTC. Residues: CASSPQTPRGYTF.

This clonotype was seen many times. This sequence joins TRBV2 and TRBJ2-2; D may match TRBD1 or TRBD2 (5 bases each). The germline gives CDR1 SNHLY, CDR2 FYNNEI. Trimming stripped 6 bases from V and 0 bases from J, with 11 bases between. There are 15 residues in the CDR3. As DNA, the CDR3 is TGTGCCAGCAGGGGGGACCGCACGAACACCGGGGAGCTGTTTTTT. This translates into CASRGDRTNTGELFF.

The J gene is TRBJ2-7, the V gene TRBV11-2; 7 nucleotides agree with TRBD1. Losses at the gene ends were 2 bases for V and 2 bases for J; bases not matched to a gene: 3. Looked up from germline, CDR1 is SGHAT and CDR2 is FQNNGV. The CDR3 spans 14 residues. CDR3 coding DNA: TGTGCCAGCAGCTTAATAGGACAGGCCTACGAGCAGTACTTC. It is translated as CASSLIGQAYEQYF.